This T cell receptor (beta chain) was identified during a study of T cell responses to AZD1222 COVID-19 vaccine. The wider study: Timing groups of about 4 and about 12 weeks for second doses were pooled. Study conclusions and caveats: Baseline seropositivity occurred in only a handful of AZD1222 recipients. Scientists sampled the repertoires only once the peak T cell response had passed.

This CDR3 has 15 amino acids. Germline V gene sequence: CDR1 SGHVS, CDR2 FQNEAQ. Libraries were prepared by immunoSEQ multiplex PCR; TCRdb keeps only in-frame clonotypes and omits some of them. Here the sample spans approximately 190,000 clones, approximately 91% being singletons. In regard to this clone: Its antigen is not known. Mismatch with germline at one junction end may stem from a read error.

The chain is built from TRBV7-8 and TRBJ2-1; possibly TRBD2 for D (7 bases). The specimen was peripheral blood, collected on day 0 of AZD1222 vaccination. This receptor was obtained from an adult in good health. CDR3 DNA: TGTGCCAGCAGCTTAGTTGGGGGGGCGAACAATGGGCAGTTCTTC. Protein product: CASSLVGGANNGQFF.